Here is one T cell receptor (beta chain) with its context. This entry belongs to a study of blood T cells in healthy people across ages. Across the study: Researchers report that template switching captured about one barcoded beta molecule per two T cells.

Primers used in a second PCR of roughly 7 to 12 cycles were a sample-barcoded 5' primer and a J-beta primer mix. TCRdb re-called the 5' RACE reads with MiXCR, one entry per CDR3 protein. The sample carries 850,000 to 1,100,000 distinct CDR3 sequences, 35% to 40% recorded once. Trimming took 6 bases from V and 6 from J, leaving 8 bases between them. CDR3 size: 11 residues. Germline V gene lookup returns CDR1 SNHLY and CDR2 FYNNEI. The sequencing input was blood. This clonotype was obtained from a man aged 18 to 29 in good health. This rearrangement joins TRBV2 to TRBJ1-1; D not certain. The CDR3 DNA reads TGTGCCAGCAGAGGAAGGGCTGAAGCTTTCTTT. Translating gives CASRGRAEAFF.